This TCR beta chain derives from a study of graft-versus-host responses after intestinal transplantation. About the research overall: Multivisceral, liver-intestinal, or isolated intestinal grafts were transplanted into recipients. Induction using anti-thymocyte globulin, followed by tacrolimus and steroids for 3 to 4 years, was given to all recipients.

Some clones are missing from TCRdb's copy, which holds only in-frame ones; the method was immunoSEQ multiplex PCR. Of about 110,000 clones listed, 87% were seen once; the top ten hold about 0.73%. Study-wide findings and caveats: Declines in HvG clones occurring early post-transplant were associated with peak circulating GvH clone levels. Researchers found GvH clones in recipient marrow, and some showed up first in ileum or blood.

This clone has only one observation. Its specificity is not known. Germline is not matched at one junction end, which may reflect a read error. CDR1 is MNHEY and CDR2 is SVGAGI in the germline V gene. This CDR3 is 14 amino acids long. The V call is TRBV6-5, the J call TRBJ1-1; possibly TRBD1 for D (6 bases). This clonotype originated in a human donor who was the organ donor for an intestinal transplant. The sample in question was unstimulated CD4+ T cells sorted from spleen or lymph node cells, obtained before transplant. The chain's CDR3 is CASRSKQGNIEAFF. In nucleotides, the CDR3 is TGTGCCAGCAGATCCAAACAGGGTAACATTGAAGCTTTCTTT.